This T cell receptor beta chain originates from a study of T cell responses to AZD1222 COVID-19 vaccine (dated by TCRdb to about 2021). Regarding the study in general: TCR sequencing was performed for fewer than 250 trial participants, of whom about 200 were given two doses of AZD1222 and around 25 were given two doses of MenACWY control vaccine. Trial participants were enrolled by age into subgroups of 18-55, 56-69 and 70-plus years, and approximately 150, 30 and 60 TCR-sequenced participants, respectively, were included in these subgroups. What the authors observed across the whole study: The whole spike protein was spanned by vaccine-associated CD4 TCRs, and dominant responses were seen in regions 160-218 and 743-854. No day 14 peak-response samples were available, so repertoires were characterized only after the peak T cell response. The 56-69-year group was small, and its depth increase did not reach significance, likely because of low power. Participants were mostly white British and included more females than males, and it was suggested by the authors that clonal diversity may have been underestimated. Only 5 to 7 AZD1222 recipients were SARS-CoV-2 seropositive at baseline, limiting conclusions about previously exposed vaccinees. After two AZD1222 doses, spike-specific TCR breadth and depth were significantly higher than at day 0 and than in MenACWY recipients. Reportedly, close to half of the unique spike-specific TCRs recognized epitopes lying outside the regions that are mutated in the B.1.351 and B.1.1.7 variants.

This clone was seen only a few times. Its antigen remains undetermined. It has no much larger one-base neighbor in the sample; base qualities were not kept. The sample's time point label, decoded: about 28 days (+/-7) after the second vaccine dose. AZD1222 recipients with second doses at about 4 weeks or about 12 weeks were pooled, because spike-specific TCR depth and breadth did not differ between schedules. The vaccinee samples were drawn from two UK trials, COV001 and COV002, one of which was a single-blind randomized controlled phase 2/3 trial testing AZD1222 (ChAdOx1 nCoV-19) in healthy adults. For TCRbeta chain sequencing, PBMC samples were collected from trial participants at day 0 and at day 28 after the second dose. The CDR3 regions of human TCRbeta chains were analyzed by immunosequencing. The paper's processing steps were these. Repertoire TCRs were matched against a reference library of SARS-CoV-2-specific TCRs generated with the MIRA antigen-specificity platform. Breadth was defined as the fraction of unique TCRs that were SARS-CoV-2-associated. Depth was defined as the fraction of total T cells that were SARS-CoV-2-associated. Using the MIRA data, every spike-specific TCR was mapped to the spike region that the TCR reacted to and assigned to either a CD4 or a CD8 class. Log10-transformed breadth and depth values were compared by one-way ANOVA with Sidak's multiple comparisons tests. Drawn from immuneACCESS, this table holds only the in-frame rearrangements with V and J called that TCRdb kept. Clones are partly lost; checked studies trace under half to an unresolved V gene and leave the rest unexplained. V, J and clone size are taken as reported in that table, and D and trimming were inferred from the DNA itself. This sample is represented by 150,000 to 200,000 clones; 90% of them were singletons. Of the sample, 5% to 6.5% falls within the top ten clones.

As encoded in the germline V gene, CDR1 is ENHRY while CDR2 is SYGVKD. Inclusive of the bounding cysteine and phenylalanine, the CDR3 is 14 residues long. Here the CDR3 DNA is all that survives: 42 bases in frame from base 1. V is clipped by 2 bases and J by 7 bases, and the sequence between their germline boundaries is 11 bases long. This sequence originates from an adult who received the AZD1222 COVID-19 vaccine. The sequence is built from TRBV10-3 and TRBJ1-4; the D gene is unclear. Sequences were derived from peripheral blood, sampled 28 days after the second AZD1222 dose. Here is the DNA: TGTGCCATCAGTGAGGTCAAATCCGGTGAAAAACTGTTTTTT. Its translation reads: CAISEVKSGEKLFF.